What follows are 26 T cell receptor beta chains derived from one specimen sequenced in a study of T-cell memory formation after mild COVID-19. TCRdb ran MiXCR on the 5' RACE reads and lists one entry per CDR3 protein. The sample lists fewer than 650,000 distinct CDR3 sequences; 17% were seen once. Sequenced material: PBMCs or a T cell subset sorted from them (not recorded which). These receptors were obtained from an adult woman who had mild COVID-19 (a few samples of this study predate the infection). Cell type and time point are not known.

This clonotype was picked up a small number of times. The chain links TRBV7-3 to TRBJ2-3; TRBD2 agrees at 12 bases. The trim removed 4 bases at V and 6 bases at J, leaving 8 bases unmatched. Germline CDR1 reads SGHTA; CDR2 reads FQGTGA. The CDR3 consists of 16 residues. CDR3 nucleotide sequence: TGTGCCAGCAGCTCCGGACTAGCGGGGAATTTGGATACGCAGTATTTT. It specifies CASSSGLAGNLDTQYF. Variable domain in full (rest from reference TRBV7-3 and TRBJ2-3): GAGVSQTPSNKVTEKGKYVELRCDPISGHTALYWYRQSLGQGPEFLIYFQGTGAADDSGLPNDRFFAVRPEGSVSTLKIQRTERGDSAVYLCASSSGLAGNLDTQYFGPGTRLTVL.

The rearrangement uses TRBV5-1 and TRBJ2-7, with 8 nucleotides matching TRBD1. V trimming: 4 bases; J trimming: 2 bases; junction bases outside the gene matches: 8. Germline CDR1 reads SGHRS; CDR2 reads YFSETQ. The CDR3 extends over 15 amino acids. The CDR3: CASSERTGIAYEQYF. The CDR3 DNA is TGCGCCAGCAGCGAACGGACAGGGATAGCCTACGAGCAGTACTTC.

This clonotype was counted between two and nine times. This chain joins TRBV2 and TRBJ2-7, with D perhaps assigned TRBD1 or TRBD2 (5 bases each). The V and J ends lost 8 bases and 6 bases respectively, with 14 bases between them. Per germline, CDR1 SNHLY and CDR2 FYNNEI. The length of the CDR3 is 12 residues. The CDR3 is CASRHRGSEQYF. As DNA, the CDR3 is TGTGCCAGCCGCCACCGGGGCTCCGAGCAGTACTTC.

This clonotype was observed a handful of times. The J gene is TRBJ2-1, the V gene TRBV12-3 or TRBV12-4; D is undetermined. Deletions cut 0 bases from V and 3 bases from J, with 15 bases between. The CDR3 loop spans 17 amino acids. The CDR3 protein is CASSLALLGAGYNEQFF. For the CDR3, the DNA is TGTGCCAGCAGTTTAGCGCTTCTTGGAGCCGGCTACAATGAGCAGTTCTTC.

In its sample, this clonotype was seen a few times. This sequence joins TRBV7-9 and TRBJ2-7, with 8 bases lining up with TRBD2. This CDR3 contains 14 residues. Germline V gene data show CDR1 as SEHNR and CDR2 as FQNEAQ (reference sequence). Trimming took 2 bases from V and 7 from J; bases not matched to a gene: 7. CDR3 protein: CASSLTGGPREQYF. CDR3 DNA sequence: TGTGCCAGCAGCTTAACGGGAGGGCCGAGGGAGCAGTACTTC. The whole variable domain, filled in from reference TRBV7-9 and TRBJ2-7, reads DTGVSQNPRHKITKRGQNVTFRCDPISEHNRLYWYRQTLGQGPEFLTYFQNEAQLEKSRLLSDRFSAERPKGSFSTLEIQRTEQGDSAMYLCASSLTGGPREQYFGPGTRLTVT.

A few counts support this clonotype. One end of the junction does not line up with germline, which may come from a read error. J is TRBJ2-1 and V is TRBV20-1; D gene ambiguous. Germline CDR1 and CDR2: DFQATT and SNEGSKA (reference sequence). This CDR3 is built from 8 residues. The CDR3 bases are TGCAGTGCTAGAGGCGGAACCTTC. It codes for CSARGGTF.

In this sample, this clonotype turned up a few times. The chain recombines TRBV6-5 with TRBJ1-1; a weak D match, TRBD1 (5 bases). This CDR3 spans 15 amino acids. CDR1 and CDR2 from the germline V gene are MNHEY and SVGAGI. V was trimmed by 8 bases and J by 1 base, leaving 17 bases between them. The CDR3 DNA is TGTGCCAGCCAGTGGAGGGGACGGAAGAACACTGAAGCTTTCTTT. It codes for CASQWRGRKNTEAFF.

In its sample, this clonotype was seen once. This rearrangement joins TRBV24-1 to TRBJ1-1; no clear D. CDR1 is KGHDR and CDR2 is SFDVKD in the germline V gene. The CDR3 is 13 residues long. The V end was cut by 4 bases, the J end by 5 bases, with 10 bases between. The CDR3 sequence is CATSDGPRTEAFF. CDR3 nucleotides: TGTGCCACCAGTGACGGACCCCGGACTGAAGCTTTCTTT.

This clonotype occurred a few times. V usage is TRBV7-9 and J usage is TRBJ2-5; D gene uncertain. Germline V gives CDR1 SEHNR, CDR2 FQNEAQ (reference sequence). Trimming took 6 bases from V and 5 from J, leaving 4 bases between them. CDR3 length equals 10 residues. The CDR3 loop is CASSWETQYF. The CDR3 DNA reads TGTGCCAGCAGTTGGGAGACCCAGTACTTC.

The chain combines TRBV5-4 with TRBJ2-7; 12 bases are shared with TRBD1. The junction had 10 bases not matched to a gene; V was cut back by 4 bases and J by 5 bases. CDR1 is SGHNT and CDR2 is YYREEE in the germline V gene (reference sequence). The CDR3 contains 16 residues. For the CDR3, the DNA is TGTGCCAGCAGCAAGACAACCGGGACAGGGGGCGACGAGCAGTACTTC. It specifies CASSKTTGTGGDEQYF.

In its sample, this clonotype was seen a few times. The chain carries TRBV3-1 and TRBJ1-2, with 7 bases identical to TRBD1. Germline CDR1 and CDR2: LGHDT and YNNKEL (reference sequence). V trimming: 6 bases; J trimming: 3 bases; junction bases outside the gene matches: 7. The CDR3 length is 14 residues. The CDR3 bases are TGTGCCAGCAGTCGGACAGGTGGAGACTATGGCTACACCTTC. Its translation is CASSRTGGDYGYTF.

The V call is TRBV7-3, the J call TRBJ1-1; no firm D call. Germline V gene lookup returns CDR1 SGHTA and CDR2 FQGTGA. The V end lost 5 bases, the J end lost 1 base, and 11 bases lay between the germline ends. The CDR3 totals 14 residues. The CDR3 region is CASSLYYRNTEAFF. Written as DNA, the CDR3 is TGTGCCAGCAGCCTTTACTATAGGAACACTGAAGCTTTCTTT. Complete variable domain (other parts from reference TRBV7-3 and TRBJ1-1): GAGVSQTPSNKVTEKGKYVELRCDPISGHTALYWYRQSLGQGPEFLIYFQGTGAADDSGLPNDRFFAVRPEGSVSTLKIQRTERGDSAVYLCASSLYYRNTEAFFGQGTRLTVV.

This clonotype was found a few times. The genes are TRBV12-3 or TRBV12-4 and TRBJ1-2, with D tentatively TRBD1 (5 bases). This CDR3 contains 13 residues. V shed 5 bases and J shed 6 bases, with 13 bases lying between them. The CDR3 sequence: CASSPTWGDGYTF. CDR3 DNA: TGTGCCAGCAGTCCCACATGGGGCGATGGCTACACCTTC.

The CDR3, as DNA: TGTGCCAGCCAACTTAGCGGGAGGTCCTACGAGCAGTACTTC. Amino acids: CASQLSGRSYEQYF. The chain carries TRBV3-1 and TRBJ2-7, with 10 bases matching TRBD2. Germline CDR1 reads LGHDT; CDR2 reads YNNKEL (reference sequence). Trimming cost V 8 bases and J 1 base; bases outside gene matches: 5. This CDR3 has 14 amino acids.

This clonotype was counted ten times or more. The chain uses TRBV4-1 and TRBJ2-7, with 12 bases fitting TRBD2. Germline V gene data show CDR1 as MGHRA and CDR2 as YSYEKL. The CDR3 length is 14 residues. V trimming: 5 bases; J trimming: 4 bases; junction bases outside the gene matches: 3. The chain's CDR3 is CASSRLAGDYEQYF. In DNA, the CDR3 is TGCGCCAGCAGCAGACTAGCGGGGGATTACGAGCAGTACTTC.

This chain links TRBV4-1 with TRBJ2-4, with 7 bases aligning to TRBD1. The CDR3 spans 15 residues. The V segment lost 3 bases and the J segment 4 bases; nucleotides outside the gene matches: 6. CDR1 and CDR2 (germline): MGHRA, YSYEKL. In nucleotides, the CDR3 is TGCGCCAGCAGCCAGGGCCCGGGACAGAAAAACATTCAGTACTTC. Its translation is CASSQGPGQKNIQYF.

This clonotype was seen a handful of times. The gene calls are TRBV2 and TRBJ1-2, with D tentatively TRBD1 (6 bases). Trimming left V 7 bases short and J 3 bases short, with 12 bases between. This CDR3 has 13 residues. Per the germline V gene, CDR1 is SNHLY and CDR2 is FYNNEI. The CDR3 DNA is TGTGCCAGCATTGACAGGAGCTACTATGGCTACACCTTC. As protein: CASIDRSYYGYTF.

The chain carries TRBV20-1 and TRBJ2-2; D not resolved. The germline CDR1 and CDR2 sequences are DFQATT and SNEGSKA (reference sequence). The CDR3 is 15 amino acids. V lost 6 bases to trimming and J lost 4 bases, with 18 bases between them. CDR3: CSAKPSPVGTGELFF. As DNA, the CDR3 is TGCAGTGCCAAGCCCAGTCCGGTGGGCACCGGGGAGCTGTTTTTT.

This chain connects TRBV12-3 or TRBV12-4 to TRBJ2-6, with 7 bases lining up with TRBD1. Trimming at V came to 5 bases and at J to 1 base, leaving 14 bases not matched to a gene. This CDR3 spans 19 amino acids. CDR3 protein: CASSPNPGQSYSGANVLTF. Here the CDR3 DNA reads TGTGCCAGCAGTCCCAACCCGGGACAGAGTTATTCTGGGGCCAACGTCCTGACTTTC.

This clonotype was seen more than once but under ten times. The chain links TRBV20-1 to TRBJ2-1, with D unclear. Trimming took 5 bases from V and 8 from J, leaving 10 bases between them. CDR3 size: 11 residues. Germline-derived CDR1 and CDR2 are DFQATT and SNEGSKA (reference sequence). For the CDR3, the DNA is TGCAGTGCTGTCTCGTTGCATGAGCAGTTCTTC. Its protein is CSAVSLHEQFF.

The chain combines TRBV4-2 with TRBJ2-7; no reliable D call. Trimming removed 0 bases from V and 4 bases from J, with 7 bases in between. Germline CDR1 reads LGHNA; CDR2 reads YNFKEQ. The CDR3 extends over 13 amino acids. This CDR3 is CASSQETGYEQYF. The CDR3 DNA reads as TGTGCCAGCAGCCAAGAAACTGGTTACGAGCAGTACTTC.

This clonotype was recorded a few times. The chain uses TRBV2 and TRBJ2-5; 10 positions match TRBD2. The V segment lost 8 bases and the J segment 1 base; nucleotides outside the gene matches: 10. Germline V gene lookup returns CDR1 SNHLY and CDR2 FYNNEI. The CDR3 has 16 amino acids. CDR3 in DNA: TGTGCCAGCCGGGCGGATAGCGGGGGGTCCCAAGAGACCCAGTACTTC. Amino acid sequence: CASRADSGGSQETQYF.

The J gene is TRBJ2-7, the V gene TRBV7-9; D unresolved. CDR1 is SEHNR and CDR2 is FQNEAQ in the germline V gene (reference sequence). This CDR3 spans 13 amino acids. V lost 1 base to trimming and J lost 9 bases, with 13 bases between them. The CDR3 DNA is TGTGCCAGCAGCTTAGTGGGCGCCCGTGGGCAGTACTTC. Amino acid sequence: CASSLVGARGQYF.

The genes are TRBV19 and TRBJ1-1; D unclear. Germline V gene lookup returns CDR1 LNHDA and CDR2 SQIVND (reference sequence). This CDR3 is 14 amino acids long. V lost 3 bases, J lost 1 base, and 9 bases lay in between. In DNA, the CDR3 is TGTGCCAGTAGTATTCATGCCGCGAACACTGAAGCTTTCTTT. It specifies CASSIHAANTEAFF. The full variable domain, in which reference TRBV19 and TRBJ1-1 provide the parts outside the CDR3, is DGGITQSPKYLFRKEGQNVTLSCEQNLNHDAMYWYRQDPGQGLRLIYYSQIVNDFQKGDIAEGYSVSREKKESFPLTVTSAQKNPTAFYLCASSIHAANTEAFFGQGTRLTVV.

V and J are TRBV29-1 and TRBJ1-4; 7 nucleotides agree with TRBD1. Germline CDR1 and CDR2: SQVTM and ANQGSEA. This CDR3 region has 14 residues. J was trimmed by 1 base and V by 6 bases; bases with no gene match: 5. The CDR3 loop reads CSVLDRETNEKLFF. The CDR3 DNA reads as TGCAGCGTGTTAGACAGGGAAACTAATGAAAAACTGTTTTTT. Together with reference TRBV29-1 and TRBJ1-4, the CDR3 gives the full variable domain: SAVISQKPSRDICQRGTSLTIQCQVDSQVTMMFWYRQQPGQSLTLIATANQGSEATYESGFVIDKFPISRPNLTFSTLTVSNMSPEDSSIYLCSVLDRETNEKLFFGSGTQLSVL.

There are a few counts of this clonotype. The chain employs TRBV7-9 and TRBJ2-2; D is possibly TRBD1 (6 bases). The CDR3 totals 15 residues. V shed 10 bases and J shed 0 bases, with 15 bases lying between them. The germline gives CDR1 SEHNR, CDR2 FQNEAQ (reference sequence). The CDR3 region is CAIAQGIANTGELFF. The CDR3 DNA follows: TGTGCCATTGCCCAGGGGATAGCGAACACCGGGGAGCTGTTTTTT.